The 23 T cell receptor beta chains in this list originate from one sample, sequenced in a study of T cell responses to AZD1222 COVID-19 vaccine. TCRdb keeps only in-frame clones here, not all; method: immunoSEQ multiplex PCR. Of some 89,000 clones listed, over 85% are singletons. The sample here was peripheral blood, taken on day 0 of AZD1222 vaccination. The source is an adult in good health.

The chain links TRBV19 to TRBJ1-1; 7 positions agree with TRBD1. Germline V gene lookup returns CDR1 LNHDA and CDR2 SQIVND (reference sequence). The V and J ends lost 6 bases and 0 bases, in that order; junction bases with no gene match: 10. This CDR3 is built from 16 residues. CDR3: CASRPTGYSVNTEAFF. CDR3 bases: TGTGCCAGTAGACCGACAGGGTATTCAGTGAACACTGAAGCTTTCTTT.

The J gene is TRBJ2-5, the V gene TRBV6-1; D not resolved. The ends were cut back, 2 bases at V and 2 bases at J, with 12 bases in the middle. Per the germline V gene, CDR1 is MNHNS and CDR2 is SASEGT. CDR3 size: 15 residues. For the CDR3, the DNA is TGTGCCAGCAGTGAACCTGGCACGTTTCAAGAGACCCAGTACTTC. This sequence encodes CASSEPGTFQETQYF.

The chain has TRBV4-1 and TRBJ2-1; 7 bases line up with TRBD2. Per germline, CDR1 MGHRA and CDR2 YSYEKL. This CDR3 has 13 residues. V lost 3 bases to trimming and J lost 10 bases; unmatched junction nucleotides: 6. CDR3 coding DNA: TGCGCCAGCAGCCAGGGGGACTACCTAGAGCAGTTCTTC. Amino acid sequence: CASSQGDYLEQFF.

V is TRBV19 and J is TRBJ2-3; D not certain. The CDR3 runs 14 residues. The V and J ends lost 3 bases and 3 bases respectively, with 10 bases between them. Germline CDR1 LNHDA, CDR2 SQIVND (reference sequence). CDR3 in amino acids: CASSIGPETDTQYF. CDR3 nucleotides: TGTGCCAGTAGTATTGGGCCCGAGACAGATACGCAGTATTTT.

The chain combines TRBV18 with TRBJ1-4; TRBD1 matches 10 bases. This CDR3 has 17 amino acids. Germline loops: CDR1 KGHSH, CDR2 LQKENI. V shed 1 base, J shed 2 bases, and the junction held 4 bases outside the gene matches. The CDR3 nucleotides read TGTGCCAGCTCACCACGCGGACAGGGGGTGACTAATGAAAAACTGTTTTTT. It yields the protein CASSPRGQGVTNEKLFF.

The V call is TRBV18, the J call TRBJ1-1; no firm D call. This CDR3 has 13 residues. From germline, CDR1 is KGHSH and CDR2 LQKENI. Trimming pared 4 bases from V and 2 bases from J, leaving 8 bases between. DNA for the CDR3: TGTGCCAGCTCACTGGACGAAAACACTGAAGCTTTCTTT. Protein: CASSLDENTEAFF. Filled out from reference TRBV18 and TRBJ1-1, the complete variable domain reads NAGVMQNPRHLVRRRGQEARLRCSPMKGHSHVYWYRQLPEEGLKFMVYLQKENIIDESGMPKERFSAEFPKEGPSILRIQQVVRGDSAAYFCASSLDENTEAFFGQGTRLTVV.

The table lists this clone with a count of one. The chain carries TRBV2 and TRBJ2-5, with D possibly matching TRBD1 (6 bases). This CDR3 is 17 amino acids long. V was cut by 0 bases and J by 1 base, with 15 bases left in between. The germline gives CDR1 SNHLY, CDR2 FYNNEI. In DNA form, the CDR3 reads TGTGCCAGCAGTGAAGCGCGGTCAGGGGTCGTCCAAGAGACCCAGTACTTC. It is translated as CASSEARSGVVQETQYF. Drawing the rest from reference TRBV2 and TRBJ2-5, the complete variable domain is EPEVTQTPSHQVTQMGQEVILRCVPISNHLYFYWYRQILGQKVEFLVSFYNNEISEKSEIFDDQFSVERPDGSNFTLKIRSTKLEDSAMYFCASSEARSGVVQETQYFGPGTRLLVL.

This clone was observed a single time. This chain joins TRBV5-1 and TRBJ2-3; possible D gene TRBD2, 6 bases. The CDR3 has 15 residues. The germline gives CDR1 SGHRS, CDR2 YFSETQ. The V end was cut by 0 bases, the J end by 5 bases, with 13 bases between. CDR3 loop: CASSLVGSRKDTQYF. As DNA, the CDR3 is TGCGCCAGCAGCTTGGTCGGGAGTAGGAAAGATACGCAGTATTTT.

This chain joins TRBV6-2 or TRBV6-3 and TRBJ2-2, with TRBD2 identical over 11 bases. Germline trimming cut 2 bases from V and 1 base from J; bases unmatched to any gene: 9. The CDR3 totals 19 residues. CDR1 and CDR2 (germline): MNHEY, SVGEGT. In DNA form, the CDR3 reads TGTGCCAGCAGTTACCTAGCGGGGGGCCCCCGAAAGAACACCGGGGAGCTGTTTTTT. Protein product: CASSYLAGGPRKNTGELFF.

CDR3 in amino acids: CASSQDNLPGQRQETQYF. In nucleotides, the CDR3 is TGCGCCAGCAGCCAAGATAATCTCCCGGGGCAGAGACAAGAGACCCAGTACTTC. The chain is built from TRBV4-1 and TRBJ2-5; D may correspond to TRBD1 or TRBD2 (5 bases each). The CDR3 is 18 amino acids. V lost 0 bases to trimming and J lost 2 bases, with 19 bases between them. Germline CDR1 and CDR2: MGHRA and YSYEKL.

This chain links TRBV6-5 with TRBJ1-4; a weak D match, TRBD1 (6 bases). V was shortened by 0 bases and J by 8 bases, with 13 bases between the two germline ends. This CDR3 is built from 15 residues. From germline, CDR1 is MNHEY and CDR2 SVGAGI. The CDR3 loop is CASSYSRQGTEKLFF. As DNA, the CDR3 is TGTGCCAGCAGTTACTCGAGGCAGGGGACGGAAAAACTGTTTTTT.

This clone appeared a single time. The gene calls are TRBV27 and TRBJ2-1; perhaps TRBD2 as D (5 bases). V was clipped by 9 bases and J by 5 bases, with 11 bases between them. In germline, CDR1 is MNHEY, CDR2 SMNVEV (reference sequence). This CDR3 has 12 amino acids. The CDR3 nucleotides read TGTGCCAGTCGACGAGCGGACAATGAGCAGTTCTTC. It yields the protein CASRRADNEQFF.

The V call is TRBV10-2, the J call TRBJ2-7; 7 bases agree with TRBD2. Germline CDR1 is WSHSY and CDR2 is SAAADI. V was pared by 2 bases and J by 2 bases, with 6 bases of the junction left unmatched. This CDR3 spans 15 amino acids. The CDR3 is CASSESGVPTYEQYF. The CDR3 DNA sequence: TGCGCCAGCAGTGAGAGCGGGGTCCCCACCTACGAGCAGTACTTC.

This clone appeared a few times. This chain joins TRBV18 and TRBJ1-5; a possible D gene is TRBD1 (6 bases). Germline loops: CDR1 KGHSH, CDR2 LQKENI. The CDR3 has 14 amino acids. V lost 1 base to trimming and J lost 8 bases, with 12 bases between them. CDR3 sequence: CASSPLGGGEPQHF. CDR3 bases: TGTGCCAGCTCACCACTAGGGGGAGGGGAGCCCCAGCATTTT.

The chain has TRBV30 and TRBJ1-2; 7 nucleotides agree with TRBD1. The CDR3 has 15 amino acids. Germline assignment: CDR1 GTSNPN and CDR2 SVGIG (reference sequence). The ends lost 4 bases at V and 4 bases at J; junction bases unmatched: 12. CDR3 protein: CAWTLGGQGVYGYTF. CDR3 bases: TGTGCCTGGACTCTCGGGGGGCAGGGGGTCTATGGCTACACCTTC. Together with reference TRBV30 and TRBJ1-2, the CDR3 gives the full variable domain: SQTIHQWPATLVQPVGSPLSLECTVEGTSNPNLYWYRQAAGRGLQLLFYSVGIGQISSEVPQNLSASRPQDRQFILSSKKLLLSDSGFYLCAWTLGGQGVYGYTFGSGTRLTVV.

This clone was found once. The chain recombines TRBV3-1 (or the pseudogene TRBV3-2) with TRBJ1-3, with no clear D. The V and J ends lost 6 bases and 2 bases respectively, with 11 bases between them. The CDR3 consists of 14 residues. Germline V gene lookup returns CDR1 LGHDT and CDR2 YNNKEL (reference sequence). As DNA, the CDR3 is TGTGCCAGCAGTCCAATCAGGACTGGAAACACCATATATTTT. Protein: CASSPIRTGNTIYF.

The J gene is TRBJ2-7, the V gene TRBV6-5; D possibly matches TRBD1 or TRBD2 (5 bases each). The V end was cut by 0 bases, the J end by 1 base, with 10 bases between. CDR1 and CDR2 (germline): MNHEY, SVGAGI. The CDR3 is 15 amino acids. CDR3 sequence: CASSYSWDGSYEQYF. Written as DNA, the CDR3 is TGTGCCAGCAGTTACTCTTGGGACGGATCCTACGAGCAGTACTTC.

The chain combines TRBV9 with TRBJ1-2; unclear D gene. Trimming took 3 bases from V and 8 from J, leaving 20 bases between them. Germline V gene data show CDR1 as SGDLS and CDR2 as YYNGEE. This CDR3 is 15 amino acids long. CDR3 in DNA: TGTGCCAGCAGCGCCGGGGTCGCCGTTGTAGGCGGCTACACCTTC. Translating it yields CASSAGVAVVGGYTF.

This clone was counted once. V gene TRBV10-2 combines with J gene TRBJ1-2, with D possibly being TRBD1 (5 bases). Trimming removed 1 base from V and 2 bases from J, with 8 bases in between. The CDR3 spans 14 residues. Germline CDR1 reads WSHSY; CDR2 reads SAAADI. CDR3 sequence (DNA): TGCGCCAGCAGTGAGTTCGGGGGGAACTATGGCTACACCTTC. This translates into CASSEFGGNYGYTF.

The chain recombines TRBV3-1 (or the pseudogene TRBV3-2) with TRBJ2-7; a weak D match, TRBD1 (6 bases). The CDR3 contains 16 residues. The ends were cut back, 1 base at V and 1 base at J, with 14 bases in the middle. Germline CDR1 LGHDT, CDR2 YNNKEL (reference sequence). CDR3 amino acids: CASSQGGQQSSYEQYF. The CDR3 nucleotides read TGTGCCAGCAGCCAAGGGGGGCAGCAATCTTCCTACGAGCAGTACTTC.

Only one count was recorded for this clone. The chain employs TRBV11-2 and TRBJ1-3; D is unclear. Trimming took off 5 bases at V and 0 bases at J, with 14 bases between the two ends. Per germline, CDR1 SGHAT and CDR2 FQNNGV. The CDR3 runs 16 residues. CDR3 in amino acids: CASSPSTGASGNTIYF. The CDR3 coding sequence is TGTGCCAGCAGCCCCTCCACTGGAGCCTCTGGAAACACCATATATTTT.

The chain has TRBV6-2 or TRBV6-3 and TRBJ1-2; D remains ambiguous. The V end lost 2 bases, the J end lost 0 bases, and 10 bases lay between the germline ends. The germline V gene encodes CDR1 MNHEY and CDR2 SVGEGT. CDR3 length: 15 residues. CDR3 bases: TGTGCCAGCAGTTACCCCGGGTCTTCTAACTATGGCTACACCTTC. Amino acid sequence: CASSYPGSSNYGYTF.

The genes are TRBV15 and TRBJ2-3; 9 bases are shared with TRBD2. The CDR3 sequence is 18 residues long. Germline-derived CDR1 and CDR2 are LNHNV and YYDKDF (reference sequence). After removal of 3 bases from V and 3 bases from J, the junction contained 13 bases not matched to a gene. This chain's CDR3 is CATSRPGLSGRGTDTQYF. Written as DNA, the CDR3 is TGTGCCACCAGCAGGCCTGGGCTTAGCGGGAGAGGGACAGATACGCAGTATTTT.